The rows below give T cell receptor beta chains drawn from one sample of a study of T cell repertoires in ileal Crohn's disease. Assay used: immunoSEQ multiplex PCR; TCRdb lists only in-frame clones, some missing. The sample has under 7,500 clones; 95% are singletons. The sample was ileal tissue. All receptors derive from an adult with Crohn's disease. CDR3s include the opening cysteine and the closing phenylalanine or tryptophan. A D gene is named only where the DNA matches it firmly. Clone size appears in some rows only: once, few, many, or a class for an expanded clone.

V gene: TRBV5-4; clone size: -; D gene: -; J gene: TRBJ2-4; CDR3 DNA: TGTGCCAGCAGCTTGGCCGCGGCCAAAAACATTCAGTACTTC; CDR3 protein: CASSLAAAKNIQYF
V gene: TRBV18; clone size: -; D gene: -; J gene: TRBJ2-7; CDR3 DNA: TGTGCCAGCTCACCATCCAGGGGAGGGATCCTAACCTACGAGCAGTACTTC; CDR3 protein: CASSPSRGGILTYEQYF
V gene: TRBV7-9; clone size: -; D gene: -; J gene: TRBJ1-1; CDR3 DNA: TGTGCCAGCAGCTTGACAGTGAACACTGAAGCTTTCTTT; CDR3 protein: CASSLTVNTEAFF
V gene: TRBV7-6; clone size: -; D gene: TRBD1; J gene: TRBJ1-1; CDR3 DNA: TGTGCCAGCAGCTTAGACAGGGGGCTGAACACTGAAGCTTTCTTT; CDR3 protein: CASSLDRGLNTEAFF
V gene: TRBV30; clone size: -; D gene: TRBD1; J gene: TRBJ1-2; CDR3 DNA: TGTGCCTGGATTTCTCCAGGGGGATACTATGGCTACACCTTC; CDR3 protein: CAWISPGGYYGYTF
V gene: TRBV6-1; clone size: -; D gene: TRBD1; J gene: TRBJ2-2; CDR3 DNA: TGTGCCAGCAGTGCCCGACAGGGGACAACCGGGGAGCTGTTTTTT; CDR3 protein: CASSARQGTTGELFF
V gene: TRBV15; clone size: -; D gene: -; J gene: TRBJ1-1; CDR3 DNA: TGTGCCACCAGCAGAGATCCCAGGGACTCTGAAGCTTTCTTT; CDR3 protein: CATSRDPRDSEAFF
V gene: TRBV28; clone size: -; D gene: TRBD1; J gene: TRBJ1-2; CDR3 DNA: TGTGCCAGCAGAACGACAGGGGTCTATGGCTACACCTTC; CDR3 protein: CASRTTGVYGYTF
V gene: TRBV18; clone size: once; D gene: TRBD1; J gene: TRBJ2-7; CDR3 DNA: TGTGCCAGCTCACAAACCGGGACAGGGGGCTACGAGCAGTACTTC; CDR3 protein: CASSQTGTGGYEQYF
V gene: TRBV7-2; clone size: -; D gene: -; J gene: TRBJ1-5; CDR3 DNA: TGTGCCAGCAGCTTAAACACAGGAATCAATCAGCCCCAGCATTTT; CDR3 protein: CASSLNTGINQPQHF
V gene: TRBV6-5; clone size: -; D gene: TRBD1; J gene: TRBJ1-5; CDR3 DNA: TGTGCCAGCAGACGACAGGGAAAAAATCAGCCCCAGCATTTT; CDR3 protein: CASRRQGKNQPQHF
V gene: TRBV16; clone size: once; D gene: TRBD1; J gene: TRBJ2-4; CDR3 DNA: TGTGCCAGCAGCCCAAGGGACAGTATAGCCAAAAACATTCAGTACTTC; CDR3 protein: CASSPRDSIAKNIQYF
V gene: TRBV19; clone size: -; D gene: -; J gene: TRBJ2-1; CDR3 DNA: TGTGCCAGTAGTCCTTTCGGGACTTATTACAATGAGCAGTTCTTC; CDR3 protein: CASSPFGTYYNEQFF
V gene: TRBV7-3; clone size: -; D gene: -; J gene: TRBJ1-1; CDR3 DNA: TGTGCCAGCAGCTCGACAAGGAACACTGAAGCTTTCTTT; CDR3 protein: CASSSTRNTEAFF
V gene: TRBV7-8; clone size: -; D gene: TRBD1; J gene: TRBJ1-2; CDR3 DNA: TGTGCCAGCAGCGAATTCCGGGACAGGGATGGCTACACCTTC; CDR3 protein: CASSEFRDRDGYTF
V gene: TRBV27; clone size: once; D gene: TRBD1; J gene: TRBJ1-1; CDR3 DNA: TGTGCCAGCAGCCCCTACAGGGGAGAGAACACTGAAGCTTTCTTT; CDR3 protein: CASSPYRGENTEAFF
V gene: TRBV5-1; clone size: -; D gene: -; J gene: TRBJ1-1; CDR3 DNA: TGCGCCAGCAGCCTTACAGGGAACACTGAAGCTTTCTTT; CDR3 protein: CASSLTGNTEAFF
V gene: TRBV5-1; clone size: once; D gene: -; J gene: TRBJ2-7; CDR3 DNA: TGCGCCAGCAGCATCCTCGTCGGGTCCTCCTACGAGCAGTACTTC; CDR3 protein: CASSILVGSSYEQYF
V gene: TRBV11-2; clone size: -; D gene: TRBD1; J gene: TRBJ2-3; CDR3 DNA: TGTGCCAGCAGACAAGACAGGGCCTCCACAGATACGCAGTATTTT; CDR3 protein: CASRQDRASTDTQYF
V gene: TRBV27; clone size: -; D gene: -; J gene: TRBJ1-2; CDR3 DNA: TGTGCCAGCAGTTTTAGGGAGGAAGGCGGCTACACCTTC; CDR3 protein: CASSFREEGGYTF
V gene: TRBV7-2; clone size: -; D gene: TRBD1; J gene: TRBJ2-7; CDR3 DNA: TGTGCCAGCAGCTTTACAGGGGGCCCGGGCTACGAGCAGTACTTC; CDR3 protein: CASSFTGGPGYEQYF
V gene: TRBV2; clone size: -; D gene: -; J gene: TRBJ1-2; CDR3 DNA: TGTGCCAGCAGACAATCAGGGCCCTATGGCTACACCTTC; CDR3 protein: CASRQSGPYGYTF
V gene: TRBV19; clone size: -; D gene: TRBD1; J gene: TRBJ1-1; CDR3 DNA: TGTGCCAGTAGGGTTACAGGGGGCACTGAAGCTTTCTTT; CDR3 protein: CASRVTGGTEAFF
V gene: TRBV29-1; clone size: once; D gene: -; J gene: TRBJ1-2; CDR3 DNA: TGCAGCGGACGGGACTTGACGGGGGATGGCTACACCTTC; CDR3 protein: CSGRDLTGDGYTF
V gene: TRBV29-1; clone size: -; D gene: -; J gene: TRBJ1-1; CDR3 DNA: TGCAGCGTTGAATTTTCCAGGGCTGAAGCTTTCTTT; CDR3 protein: CSVEFSRAEAFF
V gene: TRBV5-1; clone size: -; D gene: TRBD1; J gene: TRBJ2-1; CDR3 DNA: TGCGCCAGCAGCAGCCGGGACAGGGTCCCCAATGAGCAGTTCTTC; CDR3 protein: CASSSRDRVPNEQFF